Presented here are 25 T cell receptor beta chains from one specimen sequenced in a study of T cells in women clearing cervical HPV infection. Libraries were prepared by immunoSEQ multiplex PCR; TCRdb keeps only in-frame clonotypes and omits some of them. The table lists fewer than 30,000 clones. The specimen sequenced was blood buffy coat. These receptors were obtained from a woman between 18 and 75 years old with a cervical HPV16 infection that either progressed to CIN3+ or cleared (not recorded which).

Notes on this clone: The junction and the germline gene differ at one end; a read error may be behind it. The read ends 3 residues early relative to the CDR3; the germline J gene fills the gap. The chain employs TRBV6-2 or TRBV6-3 and TRBJ1-5, with 10 bases aligning to TRBD1. From germline, CDR1 is MNHEY and CDR2 SVGEGT. The CDR3 contains 15 residues. CDR3 amino acids: CAGSPPTGGRQPQHF. The CDR3 DNA, read in part, is TGTGCCGGCAGTCCGCCGACAGGGGGCCGGCAGCCC.

On this clone itself: The DNA ends 3 residues before the CDR3 does, and the rest of the CDR3 is filled in from the germline J gene. The V gene is TRBV20-1, the J gene TRBJ2-2; weak D call: TRBD2 (6 bases). Trimming left V 0 bases short and J 4 bases short, with 18 bases between. The length of the CDR3 is 17 residues. From germline, CDR1 is DFQATT and CDR2 SNEGSKA (reference sequence). The CDR3 protein is CSARDPAAGLGTGELFF. CDR3 DNA (partial): TGCAGTGCTAGAGATCCCGCTGCGGGGTTGGGCACCGGGGAG.

As to this clone: With the read ending 3 residues before the CDR3 end, the germline J gene is used to fill in that end. The chain links TRBV5-1 to TRBJ2-2; 7 nucleotides align to TRBD1. Germline assignment: CDR1 SGHRS and CDR2 YFSETQ. The CDR3 has 14 residues. CDR3 sequence reads: CASRDGQVNSPLFF. Partial CDR3 DNA: TGCGCCAGCAGGGACGGACAGGTGAATTCACCG.

Of note for this clone: The read comes to an end 3 residues before the CDR3 does, leaving the germline J gene to fill in the end. The same CDR3 also results from other DNA sequences found in this sample. V and J are TRBV18 and TRBJ1-3, with a possible D match to TRBD1 (5 bases). With 1 base removed from V and 0 bases from J, the gap between germline ends came to 22 bases. This CDR3 has 20 amino acids. Germline loops: CDR1 KGHSH, CDR2 LQKENI. The CDR3 region is CASSPLYYEGASNSGNTIYF. Incomplete CDR3 DNA: TGTGCCAGCTCACCACTGTACTACGAAGGGGCCTCAAACTCTGGAAACACC.

About this clone: The read is 3 residues too short to cover the CDR3 end, so that end is filled in from the germline J gene. The V gene is TRBV5-1, the J gene TRBJ2-1; D possibly matches TRBD1 or TRBD2 (7 bases each). CDR1 and CDR2 from the germline V gene are SGHRS and YFSETQ. V was shortened by 4 bases and J by 8 bases, with 19 bases between the two germline ends. The CDR3 has 15 amino acids. The covered CDR3 bases are TGCGCCAGCAGCCCTAGACAGGGAGGGTTGGATGAG. Translated, it gives CASSPRQGGLDE. The CDR3 in full is CASSPRQGGLDEQFF. The full variable domain, rest sourced from reference TRBV5-1 and TRBJ2-1, is KAGVTQTPRYLIKTRGQQVTLSCSPISGHRSVSWYQQTPGQGLQFLFEYFSETQRNKGNFPGRFSGRQFSNSRSEMNVSTLELGDSALYLCASSPRQGGLDEQFFGPGTRLTVL.

A remark on this clone: Read sequence stops 3 residues before the CDR3 end, and the germline J gene provides the missing end. V and J are TRBV5-1 and TRBJ2-5; 14 bases are a match to TRBD2. V was pared by 2 bases and J by 4 bases, with 1 base of the junction left unmatched. The germline gives CDR1 SGHRS, CDR2 YFSETQ. This CDR3 is built from 15 residues. CDR3 bases read: TGCGCCAGCAGCTTTGGACTAGCGGGAGGAGAGACC. Translation: CASSFGLAGGET. The CDR3, in full, reads CASSFGLAGGETQYF.

A remark on this clone: The read is 3 residues too short to cover the CDR3 end, so that end is filled in from the germline J gene. The J gene is TRBJ2-7, the V gene TRBV5-1; weak D call: TRBD1 (6 bases). Trimming left V 3 bases short and J 2 bases short, with 12 bases between. The germline V gene encodes CDR1 SGHRS and CDR2 YFSETQ. The CDR3 extends over 14 amino acids. CDR3 in amino acids: CASSWGQGTYEQYF. The CDR3 bases that were read are TGCGCCAGCAGCTGGGGGCAGGGAACCTACGAG.

Worth noting for this clone: The CDR3 is cut off 3 residues early in the read; its end comes from the germline J gene. The chain carries TRBV19 and TRBJ1-6; D may be TRBD1 (5 bases). This CDR3 is 14 amino acids long. The germline V gene has CDR1 LNHDA and CDR2 SQIVND (reference sequence). V was pared by 7 bases and J by 8 bases, with 15 bases between. The CDR3 here is CASTWDSSYSPLHF. The DNA read from the CDR3 is TGTGCCAGTACTTGGGACTCTTCCTATTCACCC.

Comments on this clone: The missing CDR3 end, 3 residues past where the read stops, is filled in from the germline J gene. The chain recombines TRBV6-2 or TRBV6-3 with TRBJ2-3; possible D gene TRBD1, 6 bases. Germline values: CDR1 MNHEY, CDR2 SVGEGT. This CDR3 comprises 14 residues. Incomplete CDR3 DNA: TGTGCCAGCAGTCTTGGGACATCAGGACAGCCG. Translated: CASSLGTSGQP. The full CDR3 protein is CASSLGTSGQPQYF.

Worth noting for this clone: Read data end 3 residues before the CDR3 end; the end is taken from the germline J gene. This chain joins TRBV14 and TRBJ1-2, with TRBD1 as a possible D gene (6 bases). V lost 4 bases, J lost 4 bases, and 13 bases lay in between. The CDR3 loop spans 14 amino acids. Germline CDR1 reads SGHDN; CDR2 reads FVKESK. CDR3 sequence: CASSRYLQGYGYTF. CDR3 DNA (partial): TGTGCCAGCAGCCGATACTTACAGGGCTATGGC.

As concerns this clone: The read terminates 3 residues ahead of where the CDR3 ends, so the germline J gene completes it. This chain uses TRBV18 with TRBJ2-7; possible D gene TRBD2, 6 bases. Germline V gives CDR1 KGHSH, CDR2 LQKENI. The CDR3 contains 14 residues. Trimming left V 2 bases short and J 3 bases short, with 11 bases between. The CDR3 bases that were read are TGTGCCAGCTCACCAGACAGTAGCGGCTACGAG. Protein sequence: CASSPDSSGYE. The complete CDR3 sequence is CASSPDSSGYEQYF.

In regard to this clone: The CDR3 is cut off 3 residues early in the read; its end comes from the germline J gene. The chain uses TRBV5-1 and TRBJ1-3; 7 bases line up with TRBD1. Trimming took 4 bases from V and 8 from J; bases not matched to a gene: 6. The CDR3 has 13 amino acids. Germline CDR1 SGHRS, CDR2 YFSETQ. CDR3 DNA (partial): TGCGCCAGCAGCCCCGGGGACAGTTACACC. Amino acids: CASSPGDSYT. The full CDR3 is CASSPGDSYTIYF.

Note on this clone: The CDR3 is cut off 3 residues early in the read; its end comes from the germline J gene. The chain couples TRBV20-1 to TRBJ2-5; weak D call: TRBD2 (6 bases). This CDR3 contains 16 residues. Per germline, CDR1 DFQATT and CDR2 SNEGSKA (reference sequence). The ends were cut back, 3 bases at V and 5 bases at J, with 22 bases in the middle. The covered CDR3 bases are TGCAGTGCTAGGGGCACCGTGGGGGGAGAGGGGGAGACC. Its protein is CSARGTVGGEGET. The full-length CDR3 reads as CSARGTVGGEGETQYF.

About this clone itself: The CDR3 end lies 3 residues beyond the end of the read and is filled in from the germline J gene. The V call is TRBV2, the J call TRBJ2-5; D unclear. The CDR3 has 12 amino acids. Looked up from germline, CDR1 is SNHLY and CDR2 is FYNNEI. The part of the CDR3 DNA that was read is TGTGCCAGCAGAGAAAGGGCAGATACC. Its protein is CASRERADT. The CDR3 reads in full as CASRERADTQYF.

Comment on this clone: The read is 3 residues too short to cover the CDR3 end, so that end is filled in from the germline J gene. V usage is TRBV7-9 and J usage is TRBJ1-1, with TRBD1 as a possible D gene (6 bases). From germline, CDR1 is SEHNR and CDR2 FQNEAQ (reference sequence). This CDR3 is 13 amino acids long. The V end was cut by 4 bases, the J end by 5 bases, with 11 bases between. Incomplete CDR3 DNA: TGTGCCAGCAGCTCAGGGACATTGACTGAA. Its translation is CASSSGTLTE. The full-length CDR3 reads as CASSSGTLTEAFF.

The CDR3 region is CASSDRDTPQKLFF. CDR3 bases read: TGTGCCAGTAGTGACCGGGACACCCCACAAAAA. V usage is TRBV19 and J usage is TRBJ1-4; D may be TRBD1 (6 bases). The read halts 3 residues ahead of the CDR3 end, with the missing end drawn from the germline J gene. The CDR3 is 14 amino acids. Germline loops: CDR1 LNHDA, CDR2 SQIVND (reference sequence). Trimming cost V 5 bases and J 9 bases, with 16 bases left between them.

This clone counts as medium-sized by frequency. The read gets to within 3 residues of the CDR3 end, and the germline J gene fills in the rest. This sequence joins TRBV29-1 and TRBJ1-2; 9 bases agree with TRBD1. The V and J ends lost 7 bases and 7 bases, in that order; junction bases with no gene match: 10. CDR3 size: 13 residues. CDR1 is SQVTM and CDR2 is ANQGSEA in the germline V gene. The CDR3: CSAGGQGGAGYTF. CDR3 bases read: TGCAGCGCTGGGGGACAGGGAGGTGCTGGC.

The CDR3 loop reads CASSESRNADTQYF. The part of the CDR3 DNA that was read is TGCGCCAGCAGTGAGTCGCGAAATGCGGATACG. The rearrangement uses TRBV10-1 and TRBJ2-3, with D unresolved. The read gets to within 3 residues of the CDR3 end, and the germline J gene fills in the rest. This CDR3 contains 14 residues. The germline V gene has CDR1 WNHNN and CDR2 SYGVQD (reference sequence). V lost 0 bases and J 6 bases, leaving 10 bases between the germline ends.

As concerns this clone: The read terminates 3 residues ahead of where the CDR3 ends, so the germline J gene completes it. V is TRBV7-3 and J is TRBJ2-1; D might be TRBD1 (6 bases). This CDR3 spans 16 amino acids. Germline V lookup: CDR1 SGHTA, CDR2 FQGTGA. V lost 5 bases to trimming and J lost 0 bases, with 14 bases between them. Incomplete CDR3 DNA: TGTGCCAGCAGCGGATTGTACAGGGTCTCCTACAATGAG. This codes for CASSGLYRVSYNE. The entire CDR3 protein reads CASSGLYRVSYNEQFF.

In the case of this clone: With the read ending 3 residues before the CDR3 end, the germline J gene is used to fill in that end. V gene TRBV20-1 combines with J gene TRBJ2-7, with 9 bases lining up with TRBD1. CDR1 DFQATT and CDR2 SNEGSKA come from the germline V gene (reference sequence). V shed 3 bases and J 3 bases; nucleotides not matched to a gene: 3. The CDR3 is 13 amino acids. The part of the CDR3 DNA that was read is TGCAGTGCTAGGGGGACAGGGATCTACGAG. This encodes CSARGTGIYE. The full CDR3 is CSARGTGIYEQYF.

Concerning this clone: Sequencing ends 3 residues short of the CDR3 end; the germline J gene provides the rest. The chain is built from TRBV29-1 and TRBJ1-2; D is perhaps TRBD1 (5 bases). V lost 7 bases and J lost 6, with 18 bases in between. Germline assignment: CDR1 SQVTM and CDR2 ANQGSEA. The CDR3 consists of 13 residues. Incomplete CDR3 DNA: TGCAGCGCCCAGGCTACAGGAGGAGATGGC. Residues: CSAQATGGDG. The complete CDR3 reads CSAQATGGDGYTF.

The CDR3 here is CASRGFRADTGELFF. Partial CDR3 DNA: TGTGCCAGCAGGGGGTTCAGGGCCGACACCGGGGAG. This chain links TRBV11-3 with TRBJ2-2, with D tentatively TRBD1 (5 bases). The sequenced fragment ends 3 residues before the CDR3 boundary, so the rest is inferred from the germline J gene. Trimming stripped 6 bases from V and 3 bases from J, with 14 bases between. The germline gives CDR1 SGHNT, CDR2 YENEEA. This CDR3 has 15 residues.

As for this clone: Sequencing ends 3 residues short of the CDR3 end; the germline J gene provides the rest. The chain has TRBV19 and TRBJ1-4, with D unclear. The length of the CDR3 is 18 residues. The V gene lost 7 bases and the J gene lost 5 bases, with 26 bases spanning the gap. CDR1 and CDR2 (germline): LNHDA, SQIVND (reference sequence). Incomplete CDR3 DNA: TGTGCCAGTACCCACTTCACCCCCGCGAGGCCCGGGAATGAAAAA. Its translation: CASTHFTPARPGNEK. In full, the CDR3 is CASTHFTPARPGNEKLFF.

As regards this clone: The CDR3 extends 3 residues past the end of the read, so its final part is completed from the germline J gene. This chain uses TRBV7-8 with TRBJ2-6; the D gene is possibly TRBD2 (6 bases). The CDR3 is 18 residues long. V was shortened by 6 bases and J by 0 bases, with 18 bases between the two germline ends. Germline CDR1 and CDR2: SGHVS and FQNEAQ. CDR3: CASRPSGTVDSGANVLTF. CDR3 bases read: TGTGCCAGCAGACCCTCTGGGACTGTCGACTCTGGGGCCAACGTC.

The sequenced CDR3 bases are TGTGCCAGCAGGGAATGGGGACAGGGGCGGGCAAGG. Protein product: CASREWGQGRAR. Given in full, the CDR3 is CASREWGQGRARLFF. This chain links TRBV6-1 with TRBJ2-2, with 10 bases matching TRBD1. The missing CDR3 end, 3 residues past where the read stops, is filled in from the germline J gene. CDR3 length: 15 residues. Germline CDR1 reads MNHNS; CDR2 reads SASEGT.